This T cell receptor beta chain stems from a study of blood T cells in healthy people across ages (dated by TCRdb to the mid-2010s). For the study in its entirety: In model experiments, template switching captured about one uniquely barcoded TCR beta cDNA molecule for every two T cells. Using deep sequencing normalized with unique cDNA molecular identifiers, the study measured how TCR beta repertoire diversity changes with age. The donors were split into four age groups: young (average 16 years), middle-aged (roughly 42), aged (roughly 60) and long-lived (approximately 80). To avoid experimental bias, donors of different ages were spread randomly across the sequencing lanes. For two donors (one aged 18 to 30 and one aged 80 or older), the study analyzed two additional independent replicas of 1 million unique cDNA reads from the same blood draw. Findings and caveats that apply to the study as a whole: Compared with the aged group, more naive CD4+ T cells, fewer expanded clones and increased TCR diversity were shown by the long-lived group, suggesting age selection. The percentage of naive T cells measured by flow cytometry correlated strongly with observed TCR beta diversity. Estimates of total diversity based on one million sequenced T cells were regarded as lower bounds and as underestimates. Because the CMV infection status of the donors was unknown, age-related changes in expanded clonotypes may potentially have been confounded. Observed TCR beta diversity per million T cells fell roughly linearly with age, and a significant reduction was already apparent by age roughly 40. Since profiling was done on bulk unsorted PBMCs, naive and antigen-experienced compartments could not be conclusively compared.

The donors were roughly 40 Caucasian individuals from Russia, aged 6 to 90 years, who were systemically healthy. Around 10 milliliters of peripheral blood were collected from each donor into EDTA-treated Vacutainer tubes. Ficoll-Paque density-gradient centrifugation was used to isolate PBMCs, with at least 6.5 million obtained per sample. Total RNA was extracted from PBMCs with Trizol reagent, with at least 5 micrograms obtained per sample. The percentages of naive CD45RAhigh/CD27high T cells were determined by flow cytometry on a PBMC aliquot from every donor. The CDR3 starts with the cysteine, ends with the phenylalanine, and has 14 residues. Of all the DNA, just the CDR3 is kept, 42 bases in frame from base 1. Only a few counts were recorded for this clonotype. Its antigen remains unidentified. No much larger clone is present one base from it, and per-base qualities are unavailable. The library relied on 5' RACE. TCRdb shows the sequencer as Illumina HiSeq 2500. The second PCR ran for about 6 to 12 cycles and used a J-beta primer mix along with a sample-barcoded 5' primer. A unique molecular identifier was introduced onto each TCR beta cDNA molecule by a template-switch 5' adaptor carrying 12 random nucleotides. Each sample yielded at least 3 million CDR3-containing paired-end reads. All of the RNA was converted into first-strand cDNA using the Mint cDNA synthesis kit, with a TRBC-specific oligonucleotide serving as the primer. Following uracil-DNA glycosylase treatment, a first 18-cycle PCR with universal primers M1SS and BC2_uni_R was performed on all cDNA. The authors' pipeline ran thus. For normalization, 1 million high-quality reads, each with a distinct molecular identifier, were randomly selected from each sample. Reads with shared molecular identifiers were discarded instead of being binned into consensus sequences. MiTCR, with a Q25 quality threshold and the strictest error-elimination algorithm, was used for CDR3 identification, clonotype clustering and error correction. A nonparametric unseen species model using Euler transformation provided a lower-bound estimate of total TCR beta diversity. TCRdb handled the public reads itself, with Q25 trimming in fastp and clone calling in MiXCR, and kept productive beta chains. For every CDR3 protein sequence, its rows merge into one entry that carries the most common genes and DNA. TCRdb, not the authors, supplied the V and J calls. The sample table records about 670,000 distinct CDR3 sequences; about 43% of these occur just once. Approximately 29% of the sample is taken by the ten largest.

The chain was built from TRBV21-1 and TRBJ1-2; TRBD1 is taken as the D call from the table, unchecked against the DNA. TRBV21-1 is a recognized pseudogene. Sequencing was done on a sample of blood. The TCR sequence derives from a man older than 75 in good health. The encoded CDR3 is CASSLTGEYYGYTF. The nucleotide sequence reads TGTGCCAGCAGCCTAACAGGGGAATACTATGGCTACACCTTC.